The T cell receptor beta chain described here comes from a study of spatial heterogeneity in lung cancer. Across the whole study: Sequences of the beta chain were consistently detected in greater numbers than alpha-chain sequences.

Notes on this clonotype: Its specificity is not known.

Single TCR cDNA molecules each had their own unique molecular identifier. TCRdb used MiXCR to reprocess the 5' RACE reads, holding one entry per CDR3 protein. The sample comprises about 85,000 distinct CDR3 sequences, 15% to 25% of which are singletons, and about 6.8% rests with the top ten. General study results and limits: Ubiquitous expanded tumor TCRs appeared in blood more at resection than follow-up.

Time point indicated: sample taken at primary tumor resection. In each case, whole RNA from tumor, nontumor lung or frozen PBMC was sequenced unsorted. About 73 TRACERx patients with early, untreated non-small cell lung cancer donated samples. The length of the CDR3 is 14 residues. V lost 0 bases, J lost 4 bases, and 8 bases lay in between. Germline assignment: CDR1 SGDLS and CDR2 YYNGEE. Sequences were derived from PBMCs, sampled at surgery. The V call is TRBV9, the J call TRBJ1-5; D uncertain. This receptor was taken from a male donor with early-stage non-small cell lung cancer. In DNA, the CDR3 is TGTGCCAGCAGCGTAGGCGGTCTGAATCAGCCCCAGCATTTT. It specifies CASSVGGLNQPQHF.